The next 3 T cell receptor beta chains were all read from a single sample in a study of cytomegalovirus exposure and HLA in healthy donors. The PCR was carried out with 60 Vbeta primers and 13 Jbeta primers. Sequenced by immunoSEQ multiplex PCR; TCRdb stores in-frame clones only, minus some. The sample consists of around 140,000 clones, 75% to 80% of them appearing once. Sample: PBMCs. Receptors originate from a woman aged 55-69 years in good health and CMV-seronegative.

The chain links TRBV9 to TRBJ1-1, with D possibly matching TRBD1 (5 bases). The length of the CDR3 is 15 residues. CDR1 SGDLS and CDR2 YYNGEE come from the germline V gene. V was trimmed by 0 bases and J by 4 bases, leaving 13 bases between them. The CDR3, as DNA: TGTGCCAGCAGCGTAGAACAGGTGGGTTTCACTGAAGCTTTCTTT. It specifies CASSVEQVGFTEAFF.

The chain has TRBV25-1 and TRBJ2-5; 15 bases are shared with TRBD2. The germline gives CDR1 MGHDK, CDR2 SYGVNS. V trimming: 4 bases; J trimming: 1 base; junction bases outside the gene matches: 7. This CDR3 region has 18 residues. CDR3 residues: CASSGRTSGGVLQETQYF. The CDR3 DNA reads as TGTGCCAGCAGTGGCCGGACTAGCGGGGGGGTTCTCCAAGAGACCCAGTACTTC.

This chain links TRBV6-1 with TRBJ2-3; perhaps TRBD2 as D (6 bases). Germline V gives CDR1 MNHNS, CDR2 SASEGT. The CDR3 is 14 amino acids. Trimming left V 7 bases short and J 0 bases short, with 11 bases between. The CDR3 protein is CASMEGLSTDTQYF. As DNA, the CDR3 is TGTGCCAGCATGGAGGGACTGAGCACAGATACGCAGTATTTT.